Following are 4 T cell receptor beta chains from one sample sequenced in a study of OX40 agonist ivuxolimab in advanced cancers. Here immunoSEQ multiplex PCR was the method, and the copy in TCRdb shows in-frame clones only, minus some. The sample lists about 36,000 clones; approximately 80% were seen once. Source: CD4+ or CD8+ T cells sorted from blood, taken in a trial of the OX40 agonist ivuxolimab. The receptors were sampled from an adult with an advanced solid tumor such as melanoma, head and neck, liver or kidney cancer.

This rearrangement joins TRBV7-2 to TRBJ1-6; D is unresolved. V dropped 2 bases and J dropped 10 bases, with 9 bases sitting between them. The germline CDR1 and CDR2 sequences are SGHTA and FQGNSA. This CDR3 comprises 13 residues. The CDR3 bases are TGTGCCAGCAGCTTAAGGCCGGGCTCACCCCTCCACTTT. Its protein is CASSLRPGSPLHF. The whole variable domain, filled in from reference TRBV7-2 and TRBJ1-6, reads GAGVSQSPSNKVTEKGKDVELRCDPISGHTALYWYRQSLGQGLEFLIYFQGNSAPDKSGLPSDRFSAERTGGSVSTLTIQRTQQEDSAVYLCASSLRPGSPLHFGNGTRLTVT.

This clone has more than one count but fewer than ten. The gene calls are TRBV27 and TRBJ2-5; D is ambiguous. The V gene's germline CDR1 is MNHEY and CDR2 SMNVEV (reference sequence). The V end was cut by 5 bases, the J end by 5 bases, with 12 bases between. The CDR3 covers 13 residues. CDR3 residues: CASSPLPWETQYF. CDR3 coding DNA: TGTGCCAGCAGTCCTCTTCCTTGGGAGACCCAGTACTTC.

The V call is TRBV6-5, the J call TRBJ2-7, with unresolved D. CDR1 is MNHEY and CDR2 is SVGAGI in the germline V gene. Trimming pared 7 bases from V and 4 bases from J, leaving 8 bases between. CDR3 length equals 11 residues. CDR3 in amino acids: CASTDIYEQYF. The CDR3, as DNA: TGTGCCAGCACCGACATATACGAGCAGTACTTC.

The rearrangement uses TRBV7-6 and TRBJ2-3; TRBD2 matches 8 bases. The CDR3 is 13 residues long. CDR1 and CDR2 (germline): SGHVS, FNYEAQ. The V gene end was trimmed by 10 bases and the J gene end by 8 bases; junction bases not matched to a gene: 11. The CDR3 DNA reads as TGTGCCACCGCGCGGGGGGAGGGGAGTACGCAGTATTTT. This encodes CATARGEGSTQYF.